This T cell receptor (beta chain) was profiled in a study of T cell responses to AZD1222 COVID-19 vaccine. Here immunoSEQ multiplex PCR was the method, and the copy in TCRdb shows in-frame clones only, minus some. The data show about 140,000 clones, 70% to 90% seen once. The V gene end was trimmed by 4 bases and the J gene end by 1 base; junction bases not matched to a gene: 2. This CDR3 is 15 amino acids long. CDR1 and CDR2 (germline): SGHRS, YFSETQ. This specimen consisted of peripheral blood, obtained on day 0 of AZD1222 vaccination. The chain carries TRBV5-1 and TRBJ2-7, with TRBD2 identical over 13 bases. The receptor's source is an adult in good health. The CDR3 bases are TGCGCCAGCAGCCTGACTAGCGGGGGGTCCTACGAGCAGTACTTC. Translation: CASSLTSGGSYEQYF.